This paragraph covers one T cell receptor (beta chain) sequence. The entry originates in a study of blood T cell repertoires in COVID-19. Study-level background: Material from acute and convalescent COVID-19 was sourced from the United States, Italy and Spain. Nucleic acid was either cDNA or gDNA, and it came from T cells, B-cell-depleted T cells, or PBMCs.

With 2 bases removed from V and 7 bases from J, the gap between germline ends came to 14 bases. The CDR3 loop spans 14 amino acids. Germline CDR1 is LGHDT and CDR2 is YNNKEL (reference sequence). Enrolled through a virtual design, the participants were between roughly 18 and 90 years of age and came from approximately 25 US areas. Original data processing: From reference gene primer amplification, estimates of nucleated cell counts were derived. Measured with immunoSEQ multiplex PCR; TCRdb has only the in-frame clones, and not every one. That table supplies the V and J calls and clone size; D and trimming were determined from the DNA. The repertoire holds 250,000 to 300,000 clones, with approximately 85% as singletons.

The receptor was derived from a woman in her 50s who had been exposed to COVID-19. The chain has TRBV3-1 (or the pseudogene TRBV3-2) and TRBJ1-2, with a tentative D call TRBD1 (5 bases). Sequenced material: PBMCs or T cells enriched from blood (not recorded which). The CDR3 loop is CASSQRGPGVGYTF. DNA of the CDR3: TGTGCCAGCAGCCAAAGGGGCCCGGGGGTTGGCTACACCTTC.